Given below is one T cell receptor (beta chain) in context. The entry originates in a study of T cell changes during pregnancy in multiple sclerosis. Germline loops: CDR1 LGHNA, CDR2 YSLEER. CDR3 size: 17 residues. V lost 0 bases to trimming and J lost 6 bases, with 15 bases between them. Generated by immunoSEQ multiplex PCR, the TCRdb table keeps only in-frame clones and is missing some. The data hold roughly 64,000 clones, with 80% to 95% observed a single time. The sample here was peripheral blood, taken in the third trimester of pregnancy. The receptor's source is a female donor in good health, enrolled as a control in a pregnancy study. The genes are TRBV4-3 and TRBJ1-6; TRBD1 might be the D (6 bases). CDR3 sequence (DNA): TGCGCCAGCAGCCAAGATCCGGCAGGGGCGGGTAATTCACCCCTCCACTTT. Its protein is CASSQDPAGAGNSPLHF.